These T cell receptor beta chains were read from a single sample in a study of identical twins. TCRdb passed the 5' RACE reads through MiXCR, listing each CDR3 protein once. The data show hundreds of thousands of distinct CDR3 sequences, around 5.7% seen once. The material sequenced was naive T cells sorted from blood. These receptors were obtained from a man between 18 and 35 years old in good health. Both conserved end residues are part of each CDR3. The D gene is left open where the match is weak. Only part of the rows carry a size: once, few, many, or a class if the clone is expanded.

TRBV2	few	TRBJ2-3	-	CASRTGPADTQYF	TGTGCCAGCAGGACAGGCCCGGCGGATACGCAGTATTTT
TRBV10-3	-	TRBJ2-7	-	CAISSRGIYEQYF	TGTGCCATCAGTTCCAGGGGTATCTACGAGCAGTACTTC
TRBV7-2	many	TRBJ2-1	-	CASSLRLTGNEQFF	TGTGCCAGCAGCTTAAGGCTTACCGGGAATGAGCAGTTCTTC
TRBV4-3	many	TRBJ2-2	TRBD2	CASSQGASGLNTGELFF	TGCGCCAGCAGCCAGGGGGCTAGCGGGTTAAACACCGGGGAGCTGTTTTTT
TRBV5-1	many	TRBJ2-1	TRBD2	CASSLRKASGAEDEQFF	TGCGCCAGCAGCCTTCGAAAGGCTAGCGGGGCCGAAGATGAGCAGTTCTTC
TRBV27	many	TRBJ2-5	TRBD1	CASTSWETGKETQYF	TGTGCCAGCACCTCTTGGGAGACAGGGAAAGAGACCCAGTACTTC
TRBV12-3/TRBV12-4	many	TRBJ2-5	-	CASRPAGVETQYF	TGTGCCAGCAGACCCGCGGGCGTTGAGACCCAGTACTTC
TRBV23-1	-	TRBJ1-4	-	CASSQCPGTSATNEKLFF	TGCGCCAGCAGTCAATGCCCCGGGACGTCGGCAACTAATGAAAAACTGTTTTTT
TRBV5-6	few	TRBJ1-2	-	CASSLEGTEGGYTF	TGTGCCAGCAGCTTGGAAGGCACCGAAGGCGGCTACACCTTC
TRBV6-2/TRBV6-3	many	TRBJ2-7	-	CASRGGGLNYEQYF	TGTGCCAGCAGGGGAGGGGGGCTAAACTACGAGCAGTACTTC
TRBV20-1	-	TRBJ2-3	TRBD2	CSARSTPGTSGRGNTDTQYF	TGCAGTGCTAGATCCACCCCCGGGACTAGCGGGAGGGGGAACACAGATACGCAGTATTTT
TRBV20-1	many	TRBJ2-1	TRBD2	CSASGLARRYNEQFF	TGCAGTGCTTCAGGACTAGCGCGACGCTACAATGAGCAGTTCTTC
TRBV20-1	many	TRBJ2-3	-	CSARGHSTDTQYF	TGCAGTGCTAGAGGCCATAGCACAGATACGCAGTATTTT
TRBV12-3/TRBV12-4	-	TRBJ1-6	TRBD1	CASSPYGQGNSPLHF	TGTGCCAGCAGTCCATACGGACAGGGGAATTCACCCCTCCACTTT
TRBV12-3/TRBV12-4	many	TRBJ2-4	-	CASSKTTLDKNIQYF	TGTGCCAGCAGTAAAACTACCCTCGACAAAAACATTCAGTACTTC